This T cell receptor beta chain was captured by sequencing in a study of neoadjuvant anti-PD-1 for oral cavity cancer. Study overall: Around day 43, patients without progression received a fourth nivolumab dose before surgery.

Findings and caveats of the study: Post-nivolumab, blood T cell clonality was significantly elevated in non-responders.

Concerning this clone itself: Its antigen is unknown.

Time point here: after neoadjuvant nivolumab, at surgical resection. The germline V gene encodes CDR1 SGHAT and CDR2 FQNNGV. The CDR3 sequence is 15 residues long. The V end lost 5 bases, the J end lost 5 bases, and 15 bases lay between the germline ends. Blood libraries mostly used around 0.45 ug genomic DNA, six replicates each. Produced via immunoSEQ multiplex PCR; TCRdb's table is partial and in-frame only. The data show roughly 15,000 clones, around 80% seen once. The V and J genes are TRBV11-2 and TRBJ2-2, with a possible D match to TRBD1 (8 bases). The receptor's source is a person between 35 and 79 years old with oral cavity squamous cell carcinoma. Sequences were derived from PBMCs, sampled after nivolumab (anti-PD-1) treatment. The DNA for the CDR3 is TGTGCCAGCAGCCAGGGGGCGGGAGCGACCGGGGAGCTGTTTTTT. Amino acids: CASSQGAGATGELFF. Variable domain in full (rest from reference TRBV11-2 and TRBJ2-2): EAGVAQSPRYKIIEKRQSVAFWCNPISGHATLYWYQQILGQGPKLLIQFQNNGVVDDSQLPKDRFSAERLKGVDSTLKIQPAKLEDSAVYLCASSQGAGATGELFFGEGSRLTVL.